The entry below gives a single T cell receptor beta chain sequence along with its context. Its antigen is unidentified. At the DNA level, this CDR3 is encoded by other sequences in the same sample as well. The data originate from a study of OX40 agonist ivuxolimab in advanced cancers. Study in general: It was ivuxolimab, an agonistic anti-OX40 (CD134) antibody, that patients were treated with. Overall study results and limits: In CD8+ T cells, expanded clones were on average more numerous than in CD4+. Doses of 0.1 to 3.0 mg/kg were accompanied by clonal expansion of CD4+ and CD8+ blood T cells by week 6.

Sequencing used immunoSEQ multiplex PCR; TCRdb keeps in-frame clones, though not all of them. The profile shows tens of thousands of clones, 70% to 90% of them singletons. Autoimmune disease history or systemic immunosuppression led to patient exclusion. This TCR came from an adult with an advanced solid tumor such as melanoma, head and neck, liver or kidney cancer. Material: CD4+ or CD8+ T cells sorted from blood, obtained in a trial of the OX40 agonist ivuxolimab.

CDR3 bases: TGTGCCAGCAGGCGCTCCTACGAGCAGTACTTC. Protein sequence: CASRRSYEQYF. This chain uses TRBV2 with TRBJ2-7; D unresolved. Looked up from germline, CDR1 is SNHLY and CDR2 is FYNNEI. V lost 6 bases, J lost 0 bases, and 3 bases lay in between. The CDR3 extends over 11 amino acids.